This record covers a single TCR beta chain. TCRdb reprocessed the reads with MiXCR, giving one entry per CDR3 protein. The table lists some 390,000 distinct CDR3 sequences, around 18% of them singletons. Germline V gene sequence: CDR1 SEHNR, CDR2 FQNEAQ (reference sequence). Trimming left V 1 base short and J 9 bases short, with 10 bases between. The CDR3 totals 13 residues. The sample is drawn from a study of T cell repertoires in cytomegalovirus infection. The sample was PBMCs. The V gene is TRBV7-9, the J gene TRBJ2-1; no clear D gene. This TCR came from a human donor in good health (CMV status not recorded). Some clones in this sample may be carry-over from other donors' samples. CDR3 loop: CASSLVNLGEQFF. As DNA, the CDR3 is TGTGCCAGCAGCTTAGTAAACTTGGGTGAGCAGTTCTTC.